These 9 T cell receptor beta chains were all obtained from the same sample, sequenced in a study of OX40 agonist ivuxolimab in advanced cancers. Assay: immunoSEQ multiplex PCR; the TCRdb copy retains only in-frame clones and omits some. The sample shows 28,000 or so clones, more than 70% of them seen only once. Material: CD4+ or CD8+ T cells sorted from blood, obtained in a trial of the OX40 agonist ivuxolimab. These receptors were taken from an adult with an advanced solid tumor such as melanoma, head and neck, liver or kidney cancer.

The chain links TRBV2 to TRBJ2-7; TRBD1 is a possible D gene (6 bases). V dropped 8 bases and J dropped 5 bases, with 16 bases sitting between them. CDR3 length equals 13 residues. The germline gives CDR1 SNHLY, CDR2 FYNNEI. The CDR3 spells CASVTGTPHEQYF. CDR3 DNA: TGTGCCAGCGTGACCGGGACACCCCACGAGCAGTACTTC.

The rearrangement links TRBV9 to TRBJ2-2; D is uncertain. The CDR3 covers 12 residues. CDR1 and CDR2 from the germline V gene are SGDLS and YYNGEE. Trimming removed 2 bases from V and 3 bases from J, with 2 bases in between. CDR3 protein: CASSVDTGELFF. In DNA, the CDR3 is TGTGCCAGCAGCGTGGACACCGGGGAGCTGTTTTTT.

CDR3 DNA: TGTGCCAGCAGTTACTCCCCGGGAGAGGGGAACACTGAAGCTTTCTTT. Encoded protein: CASSYSPGEGNTEAFF. The chain is built from TRBV6-5 and TRBJ1-1; no clear D. The V end was cut by 0 bases, the J end by 1 base, with 12 bases between. There are 16 residues in the CDR3. Germline CDR1 MNHEY, CDR2 SVGAGI.

The chain carries TRBV4-2 and TRBJ2-2; D remains unclear. V lost 1 base, J lost 3 bases, and 9 bases lay in between. CDR1 LGHNA and CDR2 YNFKEQ come from the germline V gene. The CDR3 sequence is 15 residues long. The CDR3 spells CASSQVGTDTGELFF. For the CDR3, the DNA is TGTGCCAGCAGCCAAGTGGGAACGGACACCGGGGAGCTGTTTTTT.

This chain uses TRBV4-2 with TRBJ1-1; no firm D call. Trimming shortened V by 1 base and J by 4 bases, and 10 bases separated the two germline ends. Germline values: CDR1 LGHNA, CDR2 YNFKEQ. This CDR3 contains 14 residues. CDR3 residues: CASSQVEVGTEAFF. The CDR3 DNA reads TGTGCCAGCAGCCAAGTAGAGGTGGGCACTGAAGCTTTCTTT.

The rearrangement joins TRBV19 to TRBJ2-1; 7 bases line up with TRBD2. The CDR3 extends over 16 amino acids. From germline, CDR1 is LNHDA and CDR2 SQIVND (reference sequence). The junction had 16 bases not matched to a gene; V was cut back by 4 bases and J by 10 bases. The CDR3 DNA follows: TGTGCCAGTAGTACTTACGGGACTATTTATGATTTAGAGCAGTTCTTC. Translating gives CASSTYGTIYDLEQFF.

V and J are TRBV19 and TRBJ2-4; D ambiguous. Looked up from germline, CDR1 is LNHDA and CDR2 is SQIVND (reference sequence). The V and J ends lost 1 base and 6 bases respectively, with 7 bases between them. This CDR3 has 13 amino acids. The CDR3 region is CASSIGPVNIQYF. Written as DNA, the CDR3 is TGTGCCAGTAGTATAGGTCCAGTAAACATTCAGTACTTC.

The genes are TRBV27 and TRBJ1-1; TRBD1 might be the D (6 bases). Trimming left V 3 bases short and J 8 bases short, with 16 bases between. The CDR3 is 14 amino acids. Germline V gene data show CDR1 as MNHEY and CDR2 as SMNVEV (reference sequence). The CDR3 sequence is CASSLAPPGVEAFF. As DNA, the CDR3 is TGTGCCAGCAGTTTGGCCCCGCCAGGGGTAGAAGCTTTCTTT.

The rearrangement joins TRBV28 to TRBJ2-7, with D possibly matching TRBD2 (5 bases). The CDR3 contains 13 residues. Germline V lookup: CDR1 MDHEN, CDR2 SYDVKM. Between the trimmed V and J ends, which lost 2 bases and 3 bases, there was a span of 8 bases. The CDR3 here is CASSLGTSYEQYF. The DNA of the CDR3 is TGTGCCAGCAGTTTAGGCACTAGCTACGAGCAGTACTTC.